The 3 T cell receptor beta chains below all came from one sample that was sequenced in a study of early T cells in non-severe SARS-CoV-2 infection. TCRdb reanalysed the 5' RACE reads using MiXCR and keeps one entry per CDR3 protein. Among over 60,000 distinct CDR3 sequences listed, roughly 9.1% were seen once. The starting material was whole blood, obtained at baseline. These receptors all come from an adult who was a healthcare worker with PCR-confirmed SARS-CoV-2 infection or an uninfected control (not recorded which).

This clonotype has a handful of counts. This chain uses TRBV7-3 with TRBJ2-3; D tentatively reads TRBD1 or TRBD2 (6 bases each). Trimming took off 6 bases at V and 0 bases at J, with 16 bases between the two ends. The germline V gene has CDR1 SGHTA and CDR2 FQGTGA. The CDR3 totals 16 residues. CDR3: CASSTQGGYSTDTQYF. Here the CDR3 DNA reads TGTGCCAGCAGTACCCAAGGGGGGTACAGCACAGATACGCAGTATTTT. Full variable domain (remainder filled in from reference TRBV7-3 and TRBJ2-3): GAGVSQTPSNKVTEKGKYVELRCDPISGHTALYWYRQSLGQGPEFLIYFQGTGAADDSGLPNDRFFAVRPEGSVSTLKIQRTERGDSAVYLCASSTQGGYSTDTQYFGPGTRLTVL.

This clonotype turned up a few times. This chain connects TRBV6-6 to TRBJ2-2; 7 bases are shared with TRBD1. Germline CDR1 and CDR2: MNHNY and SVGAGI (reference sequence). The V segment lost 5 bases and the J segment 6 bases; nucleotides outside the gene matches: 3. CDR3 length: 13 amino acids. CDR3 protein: CASSVGQAGELFF. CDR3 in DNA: TGTGCCAGCAGTGTTGGACAGGCCGGGGAGCTGTTTTTT.

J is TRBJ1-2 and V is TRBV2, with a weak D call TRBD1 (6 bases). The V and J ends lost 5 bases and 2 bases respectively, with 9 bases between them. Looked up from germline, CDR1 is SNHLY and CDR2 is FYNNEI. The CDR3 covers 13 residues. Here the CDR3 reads CASSRTANYGYTF. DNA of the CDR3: TGTGCCAGCAGTAGGACAGCGAACTATGGCTACACCTTC.